One sample yielded the 32 T cell receptor beta chains listed below, sequenced in a study of beta chain features in type 1 diabetes. Investigators reverse transcribed all isolated RNA, so they sequenced expressed TCRB transcripts. Clones were read by immunoSEQ multiplex PCR, and TCRdb kept only the in-frame ones, dropping some. The data show about 150,000 clones, about 8.5% seen once. The sample consisted of central memory CD4+ T cells from blood. These receptors came from a man between 18 and 29 years old in good health.

This clone was counted a few times. The V gene is TRBV7-2, the J gene TRBJ2-1; 9 bases match TRBD1. Germline V CDR1 and CDR2: SGHTA, FQGNSA. The CDR3 length is 15 residues. The junction had 8 bases not matched to a gene; V was cut back by 2 bases and J by 9 bases. The CDR3 coding sequence is TGTGCCAGCAGCTTAACAGGGGGCAAGTTGATTGAGCAGTTCTTC. This codes for CASSLTGGKLIEQFF. The full variable domain, rest sourced from reference TRBV7-2 and TRBJ2-1, is GAGVSQSPSNKVTEKGKDVELRCDPISGHTALYWYRQSLGQGLEFLIYFQGNSAPDKSGLPSDRFSAERTGGSVSTLTIQRTQQEDSAVYLCASSLTGGKLIEQFFGPGTRLTVL.

The table lists this clone with a few counts. The V and J genes are TRBV20-1 and TRBJ1-2; perhaps TRBD1 as D (5 bases). From germline, CDR1 is DFQATT and CDR2 SNEGSKA (reference sequence). The CDR3 is 10 residues long. V was clipped by 5 bases and J by 12 bases, with 13 bases between them. The CDR3 DNA is TGCAGTGCTGGGGCCTTCGATCACACCTTC. This sequence encodes CSAGAFDHTF.

The chain is built from TRBV7-3 and TRBJ2-3, with D hard to call. Trimming pared 5 bases from V and 1 base from J, leaving 10 bases between. Germline lookup yields CDR1 SGHTA and CDR2 FQGTGA. The CDR3 contains 14 residues. The CDR3 is CASSPTRGTDTQYF. The CDR3, as DNA: TGTGCCAGCAGCCCGACAAGAGGCACAGATACGCAGTATTTT.

V usage is TRBV5-6 and J usage is TRBJ2-1; D possibly corresponds to TRBD2 (7 bases). The CDR3 is made up of 16 amino acids. The V gene's germline CDR1 is SGHDT and CDR2 YYEEEE. V was cut by 0 bases and J by 12 bases, with 22 bases left in between. Here the CDR3 reads CASSLVSVGGTFRQFF. CDR3 sequence (DNA): TGTGCCAGCAGCTTGGTGTCCGTCGGGGGGACATTTCGGCAGTTCTTC.

Many counts were recorded for this clone. The J gene is TRBJ2-7, the V gene TRBV7-9, with 7 positions matching TRBD1. The CDR3 covers 14 residues. The J segment lost 3 bases and the V segment lost 5 bases, leaving 7 bases of the junction unmatched. In germline, CDR1 is SEHNR, CDR2 FQNEAQ (reference sequence). CDR3 DNA: TGTGCCAGCAGCGACAGGGACAGCCACTACGAGCAGTACTTC. As protein: CASSDRDSHYEQYF.

This clone occurred a few times. This sequence joins TRBV7-2 and TRBJ2-1; TRBD2 matches at 10 bases. This CDR3 is 15 amino acids long. Germline CDR1 reads SGHTA; CDR2 reads FQGNSA. The V and J ends lost 5 bases and 4 bases, in that order; junction bases with no gene match: 5. CDR3 DNA: TGTGCCAGCAGCCCAACTAGCGGGGAATACAATGAGCAGTTCTTC. This sequence encodes CASSPTSGEYNEQFF.

The rearrangement uses TRBV27 and TRBJ1-3; D is unclear. The CDR3 consists of 15 residues. The ends were cut back, 6 bases at V and 0 bases at J, with 12 bases in the middle. From germline, CDR1 is MNHEY and CDR2 SMNVEV (reference sequence). The CDR3 DNA follows: TGTGCCAGCAGACCGAATGGGCACTCTGGAAACACCATATATTTT. It codes for CASRPNGHSGNTIYF.

This clone was counted only a few times. This chain uses TRBV7-2 with TRBJ2-1, with D perhaps matching TRBD2 (5 bases). The V end lost 5 bases, the J end lost 0 bases, and 20 bases lay between the germline ends. Germline CDR1 and CDR2: SGHTA and FQGNSA. The CDR3 covers 18 residues. The CDR3 nucleotides are TGTGCCAGCAGCCCCTCGTACGGTAGCGCCTACTCCTACAATGAGCAGTTCTTC. Protein: CASSPSYGSAYSYNEQFF.

The chain recombines TRBV30 with TRBJ2-2; D perhaps matches TRBD2 (5 bases). Trimming stripped 4 bases from V and 5 bases from J, with 8 bases between. CDR1 is GTSNPN, CDR2 SVGIG, per germline (reference sequence). The length of the CDR3 is 12 residues. The CDR3 nucleotides read TGTGCCTGGATTGGACTGACCGGGGAGCTGTTTTTT. Translating it yields CAWIGLTGELFF.

This clone was recorded a few times. The genes are TRBV7-2 and TRBJ2-3; 7 bases are a match to TRBD1. Trimming removed 5 bases from V and 1 base from J; junction bases left unmatched: 6. CDR1 and CDR2 (germline): SGHTA, FQGNSA. CDR3 length: 15 residues. CDR3 loop: CASSGRTGRTDTQYF. Here the CDR3 DNA reads TGTGCCAGCAGCGGACGGACAGGACGCACAGATACGCAGTATTTT.

The table lists this clone with a few counts. The chain has TRBV12-5 and TRBJ2-3; 10 nucleotides agree with TRBD2. V gave up 6 bases and J gave up 14 bases; unmatched junction bases: 8. Germline CDR1 reads LGHNT; CDR2 reads FRNRAP. This CDR3 is built from 12 residues. The CDR3 DNA reads as TGTGCTAGTGGCCCTAGCGGGGGTATTTTGTATTTT. It is translated as CASGPSGGILYF.

This clone was counted between two and nine times. Other DNA sequences within the sample encode an identical CDR3. The chain recombines TRBV18 with TRBJ2-7; 7 nucleotides align to TRBD1. Germline CDR1 KGHSH, CDR2 LQKENI. The CDR3 length is 13 residues. V lost 1 base and J lost 3; bases outside the gene matches: 0. CDR3 protein: CASSPRTGYEQYF. Written as DNA, the CDR3 is TGTGCCAGCTCACCACGGACAGGCTACGAGCAGTACTTC.

This clone has a handful of counts. This sequence joins TRBV28 and TRBJ2-1; 7 bases are shared with TRBD2. Germline assignment: CDR1 MDHEN and CDR2 SYDVKM. The CDR3 contains 16 residues. The V and J ends lost 4 bases and 2 bases, in that order; junction bases with no gene match: 8. Here the CDR3 reads CASSSHGGTTYNEQFF. The CDR3 DNA sequence: TGTGCCAGCAGTTCTCATGGGGGGACTACCTACAATGAGCAGTTCTTC.

The V call is TRBV7-2, the J call TRBJ2-3; 8 nucleotides match TRBD2. The CDR3 consists of 15 residues. Germline V lookup: CDR1 SGHTA, CDR2 FQGNSA. The J segment lost 3 bases and the V segment lost 5 bases, leaving 7 bases of the junction unmatched. The CDR3, as DNA: TGTGCCAGCAGCGCAGACCGGGGGGGAACAGATACGCAGTATTTT. Residues: CASSADRGGTDTQYF.

This chain links TRBV9 with TRBJ2-5, with 7 bases aligning to TRBD2. CDR1 SGDLS and CDR2 YYNGEE come from the germline V gene. V trimming: 6 bases; J trimming: 4 bases; junction bases outside the gene matches: 15. CDR3 length equals 16 residues. CDR3 DNA sequence: TGTGCCAGCAACCTGTTGGGGGAGGGCCGGTCAGAGACCCAGTACTTC. It translates to CASNLLGEGRSETQYF.

This clone was counted a few times. This sequence joins TRBV7-2 and TRBJ2-5; 9 nucleotides match TRBD2. Germline CDR1 reads SGHTA; CDR2 reads FQGNSA. J gave up 5 bases and V 6 bases, and 10 bases lay outside the gene matches. The CDR3 contains 15 residues. Here the CDR3 DNA reads TGTGCCAGCAGTGGGGTAGCGGGAGACTGGGAGACCCAGTACTTC. Its protein is CASSGVAGDWETQYF.

The chain links TRBV30 to TRBJ2-1; 10 nucleotides agree with TRBD1. V dropped 2 bases and J dropped 10; count of bases not matched to a gene: 11. This CDR3 comprises 15 residues. Germline CDR1 GTSNPN, CDR2 SVGIG (reference sequence). CDR3 sequence: CAWSKLRQGAGEQFF. CDR3 bases: TGTGCCTGGAGTAAACTTAGACAGGGGGCTGGGGAGCAGTTCTTC.

This clone was seen only a few times. The V gene is TRBV5-1, the J gene TRBJ1-1; 7 nucleotides align to TRBD1. With V trimmed by 6 bases and J by 4 bases, 15 bases remained unmatched. Germline V gives CDR1 SGHRS, CDR2 YFSETQ. The CDR3 length is 16 residues. CDR3 sequence (DNA): TGCGCCAGCAAACCGGGACAGTTAGAAGAAGGCACTGAAGCTTTCTTT. Amino acid sequence: CASKPGQLEEGTEAFF.

The chain has TRBV11-2 and TRBJ1-1, with a tentative D call TRBD1 (5 bases). This CDR3 spans 12 amino acids. Trimming took off 6 bases at V and 10 bases at J, with 15 bases between the two ends. The germline V gene encodes CDR1 SGHAT and CDR2 FQNNGV. The CDR3 here is CASSFGGVGAFF. DNA of the CDR3: TGTGCCAGCAGTTTCGGGGGGGTCGGAGCTTTCTTT.

The chain joins TRBV7-2 to TRBJ2-7; possibly TRBD1 for D (6 bases). In germline, CDR1 is SGHTA, CDR2 FQGNSA. V lost 5 bases to trimming and J lost 9 bases, with 17 bases between them. CDR3 length: 13 residues. Here the CDR3 reads CASSTGPDRPQYF. The DNA for the CDR3 is TGTGCCAGCAGCACGGGACCCGACAGGCCGCAGTACTTC.

This clone was found many times. The chain employs TRBV18 and TRBJ1-1, with D tentatively TRBD1 (5 bases). Trimming left V 8 bases short and J 3 bases short, with 16 bases between. Germline CDR1 and CDR2: KGHSH and LQKENI. The CDR3 length is 14 residues. In nucleotides, the CDR3 is TGTGCCAGCCTGCAACGGGGGACCTACACTGAAGCTTTCTTT. Its translation: CASLQRGTYTEAFF.

This chain links TRBV4-3 with TRBJ2-7, with TRBD1 identical over 8 bases. J was trimmed by 1 base and V by 4 bases; bases with no gene match: 3. CDR3 length: 14 residues. The germline gives CDR1 LGHNA, CDR2 YSLEER. The CDR3 spells CASSLRDRSYEQYF. For the CDR3, the DNA is TGCGCCAGCAGCCTTCGGGACAGGTCCTACGAGCAGTACTTC.

This clone appeared a few times. The chain joins TRBV28 to TRBJ2-7, with TRBD1 as a possible D gene (6 bases). From germline, CDR1 is MDHEN and CDR2 SYDVKM. The CDR3 runs to 13 residues. Trimming left V 3 bases short and J 11 bases short, with 17 bases between. CDR3 sequence (DNA): TGTGCCAGCAGTTTCACCGGGACAAATTTGAAGTACTTC. Amino acids: CASSFTGTNLKYF.

V is TRBV5-1 and J is TRBJ2-5; TRBD2 agrees at 13 bases. Germline CDR1 SGHRS, CDR2 YFSETQ. V lost 7 bases and J lost 1; bases outside the gene matches: 4. The CDR3 contains 15 residues. The CDR3 sequence is CASRTSGSTQETQYF. CDR3 bases: TGCGCCAGCCGGACTAGCGGGAGTACCCAAGAGACCCAGTACTTC.

The V and J genes are TRBV9 and TRBJ2-7; D is undetermined. V gave up 0 bases and J gave up 1 base, with 8 bases separating them. This CDR3 has 14 amino acids. Germline V gives CDR1 SGDLS, CDR2 YYNGEE. CDR3 nucleotides: TGTGCCAGCAGCGTAGCAGTCACGTCCTACGAGCAGTACTTC. Its translation: CASSVAVTSYEQYF.

This clone was observed at least ten times. The gene calls are TRBV11-2 and TRBJ2-7; 8 bases match TRBD1. The J segment lost 2 bases and the V segment lost 5 bases, leaving 11 bases of the junction unmatched. The CDR3 is 16 residues long. Per the germline V gene, CDR1 is SGHAT and CDR2 is FQNNGV. The CDR3 nucleotides read TGTGCCAGCAGCCGACTGACTCCGACAGGGGCCTACGAGCAGTACTTC. The encoded protein is CASSRLTPTGAYEQYF.

This clone has more than one count but fewer than ten. This chain uses TRBV15 with TRBJ1-5; weak D call: TRBD1 (6 bases). The CDR3 has 19 amino acids. The germline V and J ends were trimmed by 0 bases and 1 base, with 19 bases remaining between them. The germline gives CDR1 LNHNV, CDR2 YYDKDF (reference sequence). CDR3 in DNA: TGTGCCACCAGCAGAGACCGACATATCAGGGGTGGAAGCAATCAGCCCCAGCATTTT. The encoded protein is CATSRDRHIRGGSNQPQHF.

This clone has just a few counts. The chain combines TRBV4-3 with TRBJ2-7, with TRBD1 matching 9 bases. V was clipped by 6 bases and J by 5 bases; unmatched bases: 14. The CDR3 is 16 amino acids. Germline loops: CDR1 LGHNA, CDR2 YSLEER. CDR3 in DNA: TGCGCCAGCAGTCCCACATCCAGGACAGGGGTAAACGAGCAGTACTTC. Translation: CASSPTSRTGVNEQYF.

This clone turned up a few times. The genes are TRBV7-2 and TRBJ2-7, with TRBD1 identical over 9 bases. The trim removed 0 bases at V and 0 bases at J, leaving 3 bases unmatched. The CDR3 is made up of 16 amino acids. Germline CDR1 and CDR2: SGHTA and FQGNSA. DNA of the CDR3: TGTGCCAGCAGCTTAGCGACAGGGGGACGCTCCTACGAGCAGTACTTC. Protein sequence: CASSLATGGRSYEQYF.

This clone has more than one count but fewer than ten. DNA of the CDR3: TGTGCCAGCAGTTATGGTGGGAGGCACGAGCAGTACTTC. It is translated as CASSYGGRHEQYF. The rearrangement links TRBV27 to TRBJ2-7; a weak D match, TRBD2 (6 bases). V was shortened by 4 bases and J by 5 bases, with 12 bases between the two germline ends. This CDR3 comprises 13 residues. CDR1 and CDR2 (germline): MNHEY, SMNVEV (reference sequence).

This CDR3 is CASSLDPPGSGETQYF. In DNA, the CDR3 is TGTGCCAGCAGCTTAGACCCTCCGGGAAGCGGAGAGACCCAGTACTTC. The rearrangement links TRBV11-2 to TRBJ2-5; D might be TRBD2 (5 bases). Trimming left V 0 bases short and J 4 bases short, with 15 bases between. The CDR3 is 16 residues long. CDR1 is SGHAT, CDR2 FQNNGV, per germline.

This clone has more than one count but fewer than ten. The chain joins TRBV2 to TRBJ2-7; D is ambiguous. The V gene lost 10 bases and the J gene lost 3 bases, with 10 bases spanning the gap. The CDR3 spans 11 residues. The germline V gene has CDR1 SNHLY and CDR2 FYNNEI. CDR3 DNA sequence: TGTGCCACCCAACTTTACTACGAGCAGTACTTC. It translates to CATQLYYEQYF.